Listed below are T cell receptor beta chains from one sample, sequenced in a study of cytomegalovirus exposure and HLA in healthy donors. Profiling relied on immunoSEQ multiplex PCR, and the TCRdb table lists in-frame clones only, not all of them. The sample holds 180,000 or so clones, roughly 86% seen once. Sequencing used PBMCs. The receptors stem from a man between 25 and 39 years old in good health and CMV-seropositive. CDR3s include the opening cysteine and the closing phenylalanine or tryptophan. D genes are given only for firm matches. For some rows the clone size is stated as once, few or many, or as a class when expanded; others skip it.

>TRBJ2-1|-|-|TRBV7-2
CASSFAGTYNEQFF
TGTGCCAGCAGCTTCGCGGGGACCTACAATGAGCAGTTCTTC
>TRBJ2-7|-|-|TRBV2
CASSETYEQYF
TGTGCCAGCAGTGAGACATACGAGCAGTACTTC
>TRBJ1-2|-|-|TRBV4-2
CASSHTQGHYGYTF
TGTGCCAGCAGCCACACCCAGGGGCACTATGGCTACACCTTC
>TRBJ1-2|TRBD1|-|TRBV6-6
CASSYGGQGAYGYTF
TGTGCCAGCAGTTACGGGGGACAGGGCGCCTATGGCTACACCTTC
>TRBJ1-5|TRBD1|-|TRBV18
CASSPPRTGGDQPQHF
TGTGCCAGCTCACCACCTCGGACAGGGGGAGATCAGCCCCAGCATTTT
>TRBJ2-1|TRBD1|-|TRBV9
CASSARDRPSNEQFF
TGTGCCAGCAGCGCACGGGACAGGCCCTCCAATGAGCAGTTCTTC
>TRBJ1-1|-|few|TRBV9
CASSVEGGTEAFF
TGTGCCAGCAGCGTAGAGGGGGGCACTGAAGCTTTCTTT
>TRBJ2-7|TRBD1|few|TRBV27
CASSLDRGQQYF
TGTGCCAGCAGTCTCGACAGGGGGCAGCAGTACTTC
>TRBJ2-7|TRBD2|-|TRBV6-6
CASHRGTSDYEQYF
TGTGCCAGCCATAGGGGGACTAGCGACTACGAGCAGTACTTC
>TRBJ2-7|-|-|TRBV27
CATKAGRGQNYEQYF
TGTGCCACCAAAGCGGGTCGGGGCCAAAACTACGAGCAGTACTTC
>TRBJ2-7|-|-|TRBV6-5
CASSQGPSTWEQYF
TGTGCCAGCAGTCAGGGACCGTCAACGTGGGAGCAGTACTTC
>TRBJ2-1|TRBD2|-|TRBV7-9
CASSPRLAGVYNEQFF
TGTGCCAGCAGCCCCCGTCTGGCGGGAGTCTACAATGAGCAGTTCTTC
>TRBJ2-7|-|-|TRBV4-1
CASSLAPGTGISYEQYF
TGCGCCAGCAGCCTGGCCCCCGGGACGGGTATCTCCTACGAGCAGTACTTC
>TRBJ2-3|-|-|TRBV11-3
CASSRLSSTDTQYF
TGTGCCAGCAGTCGTCTGAGTAGCACAGATACGCAGTATTTT
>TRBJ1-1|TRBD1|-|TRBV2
CASNTGTGGTEAFF
TGTGCCAGTAACACTGGGACAGGGGGGACTGAAGCTTTCTTT
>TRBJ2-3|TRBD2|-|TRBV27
CASSLSSGGAWDTQYF
TGTGCCAGCAGTTTGTCTAGCGGGGGGGCCTGGGATACGCAGTATTTT
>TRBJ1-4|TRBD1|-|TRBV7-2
CASSLVAQTGEVFF
TGTGCCAGCAGCTTAGTTGCACAGACAGGGGAGGTGTTTTTT
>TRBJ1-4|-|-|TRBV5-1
CASSFGGAQEKLFF
TGCGCCAGCAGCTTCGGGGGGGCACAGGAAAAACTGTTTTTT
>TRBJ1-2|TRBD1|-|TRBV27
CASSSILPPTGGYGYTF
TGTGCCAGCAGTTCCATCCTCCCCCCGACAGGGGGCTATGGCTACACCTTC
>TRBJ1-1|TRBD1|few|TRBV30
CACARDRNTEAFF
TGTGCCTGCGCACGGGACAGGAACACTGAAGCTTTCTTT
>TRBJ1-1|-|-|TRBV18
CASSPSVVNTEAFF
TGTGCCAGCTCACCCTCTGTAGTGAACACTGAAGCTTTCTTT
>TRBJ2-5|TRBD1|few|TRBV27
CASSPGDSTLKETQYF
TGTGCCAGCAGTCCCGGGGACAGTACACTCAAAGAGACCCAGTACTTC
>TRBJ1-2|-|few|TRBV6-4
CASRPDGNYGYTF
TGTGCCAGCAGACCCGACGGGAACTATGGCTACACCTTC
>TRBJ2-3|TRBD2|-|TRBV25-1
CASSEWVSGARTQYF
TGTGCCAGCAGTGAATGGGTTAGCGGGGCCCGTACGCAGTATTTT
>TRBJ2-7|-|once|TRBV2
CASSVGTVGGEQYF
TGTGCCAGCAGTGTCGGGACAGTGGGAGGGGAGCAGTACTTC
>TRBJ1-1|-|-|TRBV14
CASSHGLGGYTEAFF
TGTGCCAGCAGCCATGGTTTAGGGGGATACACTGAAGCTTTCTTT
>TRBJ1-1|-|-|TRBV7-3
CASSSQPGTEAFF
TGTGCCAGCAGCTCACAACCGGGCACTGAAGCTTTCTTT
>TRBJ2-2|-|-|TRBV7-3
CASSLSLQGGAGELFF
TGTGCCAGCAGCTTAAGTCTACAGGGAGGCGCCGGGGAGCTGTTTTTT
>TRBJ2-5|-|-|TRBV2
CASSRREAQETQYF
TGTGCCAGCAGCCGTAGGGAAGCACAAGAGACCCAGTACTTC
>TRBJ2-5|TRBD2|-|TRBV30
CAWSAGGAETQYF
TGTGCCTGGAGTGCGGGGGGGGCAGAGACCCAGTACTTC
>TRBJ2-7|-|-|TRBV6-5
CASSYGQYSYEQYF
TGTGCCAGCAGTTACGGTCAGTACTCCTACGAGCAGTACTTC
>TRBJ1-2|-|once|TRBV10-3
CAISEDEGFGGYTF
TGTGCCATCAGTGAGGACGAGGGATTCGGTGGCTACACCTTC
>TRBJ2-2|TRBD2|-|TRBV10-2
CASSEWASGNTGELFF
TGCGCCAGCAGTGAGTGGGCTAGCGGGAACACCGGGGAGCTGTTTTTT
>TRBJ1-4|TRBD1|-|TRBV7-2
CASSQTGGEEKLFF
TGTGCCAGCAGCCAAACAGGGGGAGAAGAAAAACTGTTTTTT
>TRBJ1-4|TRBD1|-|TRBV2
CASSSDRGPNEKLFF
TGTGCCAGCAGTTCTGACAGGGGACCTAATGAAAAACTGTTTTTT
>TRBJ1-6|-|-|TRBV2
CASSGDLIGKALHF
TGTGCCAGCAGTGGGGATTTGATAGGAAAGGCCCTCCACTTT
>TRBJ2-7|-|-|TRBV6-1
CASSAPGPPYEQYF
TGTGCCAGCAGTGCGCCGGGGCCACCCTACGAGCAGTACTTC
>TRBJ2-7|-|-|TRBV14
CASSQVRGEQYF
TGTGCCAGCAGCCAAGTTAGGGGCGAGCAGTACTTC
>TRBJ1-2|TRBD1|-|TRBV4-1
CASSQDNRGPYGYTF
TGCGCCAGCAGCCAAGACAACAGGGGCCCCTATGGCTACACCTTC
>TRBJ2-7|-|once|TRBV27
CASSTGGGQVYEQYF
TGTGCCAGCAGTACGGGAGGGGGACAGGTATACGAGCAGTACTTC
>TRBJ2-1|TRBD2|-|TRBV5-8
CASSQGLAGYNEQFF
TGTGCCAGCAGCCAGGGACTAGCGGGGTACAATGAGCAGTTCTTC